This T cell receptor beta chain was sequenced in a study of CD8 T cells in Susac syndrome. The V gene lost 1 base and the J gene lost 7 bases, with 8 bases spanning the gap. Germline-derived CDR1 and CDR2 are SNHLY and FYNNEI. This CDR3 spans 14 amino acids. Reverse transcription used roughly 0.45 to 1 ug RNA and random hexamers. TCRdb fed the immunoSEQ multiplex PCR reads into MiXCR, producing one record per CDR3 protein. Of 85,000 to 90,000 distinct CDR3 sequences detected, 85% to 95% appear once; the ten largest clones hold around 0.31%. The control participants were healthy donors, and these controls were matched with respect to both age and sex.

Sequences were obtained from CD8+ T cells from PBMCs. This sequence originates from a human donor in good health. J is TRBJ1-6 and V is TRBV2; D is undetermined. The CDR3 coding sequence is TGTGCCAGCAGTGAAGGGAACACAAATTCACCCCTCCACTTT. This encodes CASSEGNTNSPLHF.